This T cell receptor (beta chain) originates from a study of blood T cell repertoires in COVID-19. The overall study: Whether acute or convalescent, the COVID-19 samples came from the United States, Italy and Spain. From T cells, B-cell-depleted T cells, or PBMCs came the material, which was cDNA or gDNA.

In the study's own analysis: Amplified reference gene primers provided the basis for estimating nucleated cell counts. Clones were read by immunoSEQ multiplex PCR, and TCRdb kept only the in-frame ones, dropping some. The V and J calls and clone size come from that table; D and trimming were worked out from the DNA. The table includes roughly 150,000 clones, over 75% detected once. The V end lost 3 bases, the J end lost 1 base, and 15 bases lay between the germline ends. The germline V gene encodes CDR1 MNHEY and CDR2 SVGEGT. This CDR3 has 16 residues. The receptor was derived from a human donor in a cohort sampled during active COVID-19. Sequenced: peripheral blood. The V call is TRBV6-2 or TRBV6-3, the J call TRBJ1-1, with D possibly being TRBD1 (5 bases). CDR3: CASSYSVGVPNTEAFF. In DNA form, the CDR3 reads TGTGCCAGCAGTTATTCCGTAGGGGTCCCGAACACTGAAGCTTTCTTT.